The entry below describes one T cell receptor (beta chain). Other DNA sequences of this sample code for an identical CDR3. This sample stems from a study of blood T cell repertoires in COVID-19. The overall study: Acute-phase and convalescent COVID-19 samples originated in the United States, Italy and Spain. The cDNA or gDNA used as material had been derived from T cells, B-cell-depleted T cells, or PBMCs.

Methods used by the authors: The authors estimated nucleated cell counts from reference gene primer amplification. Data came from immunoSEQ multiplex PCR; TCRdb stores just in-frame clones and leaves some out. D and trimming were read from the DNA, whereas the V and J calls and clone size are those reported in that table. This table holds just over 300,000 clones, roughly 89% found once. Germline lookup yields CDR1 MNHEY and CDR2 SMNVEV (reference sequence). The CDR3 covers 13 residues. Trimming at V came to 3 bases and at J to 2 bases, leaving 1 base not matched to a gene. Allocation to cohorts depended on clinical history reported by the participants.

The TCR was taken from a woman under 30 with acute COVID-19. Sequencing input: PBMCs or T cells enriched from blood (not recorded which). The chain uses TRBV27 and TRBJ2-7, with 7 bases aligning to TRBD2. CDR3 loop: CASSLGGTYEQYF. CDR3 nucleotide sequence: TGTGCCAGCAGTTTGGGGGGGACCTACGAGCAGTACTTC.